The 18 T cell receptor beta chains listed next were all sequenced from one sample in a study of T cell responses to AZD1222 COVID-19 vaccine. Some clones are missing from TCRdb's copy, which holds only in-frame ones; the method was immunoSEQ multiplex PCR. The table lists about 180,000 clones, over 85% of them singletons. This sample comprised peripheral blood, obtained 28 days after the second dose of the MenACWY control vaccine. These receptors were collected from an adult who received the MenACWY meningococcal vaccine as a control.

The chain links TRBV5-8 to TRBJ1-1; the match to TRBD1 covers 10 bases. CDR1 is SGHTS, CDR2 YDEGEE, per germline. This CDR3 region has 15 residues. Trimming took 4 bases from V and 5 from J; bases not matched to a gene: 8. The CDR3 protein is CASSTGTGVGTEAFF. CDR3 DNA sequence: TGTGCCAGCAGCACCGGGACAGGGGTGGGAACTGAAGCTTTCTTT.

The chain has TRBV5-1 and TRBJ1-2; a weak D match, TRBD1 (5 bases). The germline CDR1 and CDR2 sequences are SGHRS and YFSETQ. This CDR3 has 15 residues. V lost 5 bases, J lost 5 bases, and 19 bases lay in between. The CDR3 here is CASRGRAASQYGYTF. The CDR3 nucleotides read TGCGCCAGCAGGGGGCGGGCGGCCTCCCAATATGGCTACACCTTC.

The chain joins TRBV19 to TRBJ1-1; TRBD1 might be the D (6 bases). The CDR3 extends over 13 amino acids. Germline values: CDR1 LNHDA, CDR2 SQIVND (reference sequence). V lost 6 bases and J 1 base, leaving 9 bases between the germline ends. CDR3 DNA sequence: TGTGCCAGTAGCCGGACAGCGAACACTGAAGCTTTCTTT. This encodes CASSRTANTEAFF.

The chain recombines TRBV14 with TRBJ2-5; 8 nucleotides match TRBD1. From germline, CDR1 is SGHDN and CDR2 FVKESK. CDR3 length: 14 residues. The junction had 5 bases not matched to a gene; V was cut back by 3 bases and J by 5 bases. For the CDR3, the DNA is TGTGCCAGCAGCCACAGGGGGCAGAGGGAGACCCAGTACTTC. This translates into CASSHRGQRETQYF.

The chain joins TRBV7-9 to TRBJ2-7, with D perhaps TRBD2 (6 bases). This CDR3 region has 13 residues. Germline CDR1 is SEHNR and CDR2 is FQNEAQ (reference sequence). The V and J ends lost 5 bases and 6 bases respectively, with 14 bases between them. The CDR3 spells CASSPGSQSEQYF. In DNA, the CDR3 is TGTGCCAGCAGCCCCGGGAGTCAGAGCGAGCAGTACTTC.

This chain links TRBV7-9 with TRBJ1-6; D gene ambiguous. CDR3 size: 15 residues. The germline CDR1 and CDR2 sequences are SEHNR and FQNEAQ (reference sequence). Between the trimmed V and J ends, which lost 0 bases and 5 bases, there was a span of 8 bases. The CDR3 region has the DNA TGTGCCAGCAGCTTAGCGGCAGCTAATAATTCACCCCTCCACTTT. Translated: CASSLAAANNSPLHF.

The chain couples TRBV4-2 to TRBJ1-5; D gene unclear. CDR1 LGHNA and CDR2 YNFKEQ come from the germline V gene. V was cut by 1 base and J by 5 bases, with 9 bases left in between. The CDR3 consists of 14 residues. The CDR3 loop is CASSQAGKDQPQHF. The CDR3 DNA is TGTGCCAGCAGCCAAGCTGGGAAGGATCAGCCCCAGCATTTT.

The genes are TRBV12-5 and TRBJ1-2, with D perhaps TRBD1 (6 bases). The CDR3 contains 16 residues. Looked up from germline, CDR1 is LGHNT and CDR2 is FRNRAP. Trimming shortened V by 4 bases and J by 2 bases, and 17 bases separated the two germline ends. The CDR3 nucleotides read TGTGCTAGTGGTTACGCGGGGGGACACGCGAACTATGGCTACACCTTC. This encodes CASGYAGGHANYGYTF.

J is TRBJ2-7 and V is TRBV7-8; 7 bases line up with TRBD1. Germline CDR1 and CDR2: SGHVS and FQNEAQ. V lost 2 bases to trimming and J lost 2 bases; unmatched junction nucleotides: 6. CDR3 length: 15 amino acids. The CDR3 nucleotides read TGTGCCAGCAGCTTACCGGACAGGCCCCCCTACGAGCAGTACTTC. It codes for CASSLPDRPPYEQYF.

The chain uses TRBV19 and TRBJ2-3; D possibly corresponds to TRBD2 (6 bases). Trimming pared 10 bases from V and 0 bases from J, leaving 17 bases between. Germline assignment: CDR1 LNHDA and CDR2 SQIVND (reference sequence). This CDR3 has 15 amino acids. CDR3 nucleotides: TGTGCCACCTCGGGACTTCATACTAGCACAGATACGCAGTATTTT. This gives the protein CATSGLHTSTDTQYF.

The chain couples TRBV27 to TRBJ2-5; TRBD2 agrees at 12 bases. Looked up from germline, CDR1 is MNHEY and CDR2 is SMNVEV (reference sequence). CDR3 length: 14 amino acids. V shed 6 bases and J 1 base; nucleotides not matched to a gene: 0. The CDR3 is CASRLAGGQETQYF. The CDR3, as DNA: TGTGCCAGCAGACTAGCGGGGGGCCAAGAGACCCAGTACTTC.

This sequence joins TRBV5-1 and TRBJ2-2; the match to TRBD1 covers 9 bases. With 4 bases clipped from V and 2 bases from J, the junction kept 9 bases outside the gene matches. CDR3 length: 17 amino acids. From germline, CDR1 is SGHRS and CDR2 YFSETQ. The CDR3, as DNA: TGCGCCAGCAGCCCTGGGACAGGGACCCTTAACACCGGGGAGCTGTTTTTT. It yields the protein CASSPGTGTLNTGELFF.

The chain carries TRBV28 and TRBJ1-1; possibly TRBD1 for D (6 bases). V lost 3 bases, J lost 3 bases, and 26 bases lay in between. Germline CDR1 MDHEN, CDR2 SYDVKM. The CDR3 contains 19 residues. The CDR3 loop reads CASSFPAAMGGISDTEAFF. CDR3 sequence (DNA): TGTGCCAGCAGTTTTCCCGCCGCGATGGGGGGCATCTCGGACACTGAAGCTTTCTTT.

The genes are TRBV7-2 and TRBJ1-3, with TRBD1 matching over 9 bases. With V trimmed by 5 bases and J by 8 bases, 7 bases remained unmatched. Germline values: CDR1 SGHTA, CDR2 FQGNSA. The CDR3 loop spans 14 amino acids. The CDR3 region is CASSPGTGRDTIYF. CDR3 nucleotide sequence: TGTGCCAGCAGCCCCGGGACAGGGCGGGACACCATATATTTT.

V gene TRBV2 combines with J gene TRBJ1-2; 7 nucleotides align to TRBD1. Per the germline V gene, CDR1 is SNHLY and CDR2 is FYNNEI. The CDR3 has 14 amino acids. Unmatched junction bases numbered 9, after V lost 6 bases and J lost 5 bases. Written as DNA, the CDR3 is TGTGCCAGCAGCATGACAGGGTCTAGGTATGGCTACACCTTC. Translation gives CASSMTGSRYGYTF.

The chain couples TRBV7-9 to TRBJ1-5, with D uncertain. CDR3 size: 15 residues. The ends were cut back, 2 bases at V and 3 bases at J, with 11 bases in the middle. Germline CDR1 SEHNR, CDR2 FQNEAQ (reference sequence). The CDR3 bases are TGTGCCAGCAGCTTAAGCACAGCGCTCAATCAGCCCCAGCATTTT. Its translation: CASSLSTALNQPQHF.

The sample holds one count of this clone. The chain couples TRBV6-5 to TRBJ1-1; D not certain. Trimming removed 6 bases from V and 2 bases from J, with 13 bases in between. The CDR3 is 14 amino acids. From germline, CDR1 is MNHEY and CDR2 SVGAGI. For the CDR3, the DNA is TGTGCCAGCAGCTCCGGTCTGGAAAACACTGAAGCTTTCTTT. Protein: CASSSGLENTEAFF.

The rearrangement links TRBV12-5 to TRBJ2-2; 11 bases map to TRBD2. J gave up 4 bases and V 5 bases, and 6 bases lay outside the gene matches. Germline CDR1 is LGHNT and CDR2 is FRNRAP. The CDR3 has 16 residues. Here the CDR3 reads CASGLLAGGSTGELFF. CDR3 nucleotide sequence: TGTGCTAGTGGTCTCCTAGCGGGGGGATCCACCGGGGAGCTGTTTTTT.